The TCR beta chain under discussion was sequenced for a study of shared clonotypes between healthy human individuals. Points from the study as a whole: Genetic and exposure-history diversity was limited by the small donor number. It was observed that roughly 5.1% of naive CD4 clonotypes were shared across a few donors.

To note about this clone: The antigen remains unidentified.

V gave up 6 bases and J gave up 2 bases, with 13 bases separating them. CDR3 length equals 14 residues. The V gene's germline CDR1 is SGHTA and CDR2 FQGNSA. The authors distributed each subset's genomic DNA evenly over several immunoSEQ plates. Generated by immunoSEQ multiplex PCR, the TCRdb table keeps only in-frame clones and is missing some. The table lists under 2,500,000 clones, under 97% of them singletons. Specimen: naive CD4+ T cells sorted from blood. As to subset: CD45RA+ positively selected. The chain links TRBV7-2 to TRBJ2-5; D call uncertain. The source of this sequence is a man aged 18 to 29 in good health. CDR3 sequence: CASRPGLGQETQYF. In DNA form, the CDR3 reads TGTGCCAGCAGACCTGGGTTAGGGCAAGAGACCCAGTACTTC.